This T cell receptor beta chain was profiled in a study of blood T cell repertoires in COVID-19. Study information: The United States, Italy and Spain supplied acute and convalescent COVID-19 samples.

Germline V gives CDR1 SGHAT, CDR2 FQDESV (reference sequence). The CDR3 length is 14 residues. Trimming took 7 bases from V and 4 from J; bases not matched to a gene: 8. Only in-frame clones appear in the TCRdb table, and some are missing; sequencing was by immunoSEQ multiplex PCR. The sample carries fewer than 200,000 clones, approximately 86% recorded once. This TCR came from a middle-aged man with active or convalescent COVID-19. The material sequenced was peripheral blood. J is TRBJ2-3 and V is TRBV11-1, with 7 bases aligning to TRBD1. This chain's CDR3 is CASTQTGVSDTQYF. CDR3 nucleotides: TGTGCCAGCACACAAACAGGGGTTTCAGATACGCAGTATTTT.